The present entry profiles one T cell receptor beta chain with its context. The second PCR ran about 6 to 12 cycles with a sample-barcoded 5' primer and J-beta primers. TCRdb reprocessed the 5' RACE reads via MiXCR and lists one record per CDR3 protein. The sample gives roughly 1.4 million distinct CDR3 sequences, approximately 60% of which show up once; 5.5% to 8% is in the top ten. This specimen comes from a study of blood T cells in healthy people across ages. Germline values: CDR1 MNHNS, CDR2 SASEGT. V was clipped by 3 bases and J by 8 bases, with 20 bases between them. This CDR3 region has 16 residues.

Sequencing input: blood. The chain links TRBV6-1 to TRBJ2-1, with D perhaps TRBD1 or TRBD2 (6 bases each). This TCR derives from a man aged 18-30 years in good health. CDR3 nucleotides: TGTGCCAGCAGTGAGGGGGCAGTGGGGGGCCTGGATGAGCAGTTCTTC. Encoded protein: CASSEGAVGGLDEQFF.